Each of the 22 T cell receptor beta chains below was sequenced from the same sample in a study of T-cell reconstitution after alpha-beta-depleted transplantation in children. Library preparation (for TCRbeta) was performed with unique molecular identifiers. MiXCR, applied by TCRdb to the PCR reads, yields one record per CDR3 protein. The sample yields more than 550,000 distinct CDR3 sequences, about 10% seen once. Sample: PBMCs from the stem cell graft donor, taken from the stem cell graft. These TCRs come from a human donor who donated a stem cell graft to a child with acute myeloid leukemia.

The V gene is TRBV6-5, the J gene TRBJ2-2; 10 bases are shared with TRBD1. The V segment lost 6 bases and the J segment 1 base; nucleotides outside the gene matches: 2. CDR3 size: 15 residues. CDR1 is MNHEY and CDR2 is SVGAGI in the germline V gene. The CDR3 bases are TGTGCCAGCAGGAGGGACAGGGGGAACACCGGGGAGCTGTTTTTT. It codes for CASRRDRGNTGELFF.

Only one count was recorded for this clonotype. The chain carries TRBV20-1 and TRBJ2-2; no definite D call. V was pared by 6 bases and J by 0 bases, with 11 bases between. CDR3 length: 14 amino acids. Germline values: CDR1 DFQATT, CDR2 SNEGSKA (reference sequence). In DNA, the CDR3 is TGCAGTGCGAGCAGGCTGGCGAACACCGGGGAGCTGTTTTTT. As protein: CSASRLANTGELFF.

This clonotype came up many times. The rearrangement joins TRBV28 to TRBJ1-6, with D hard to call. Between the trimmed V and J ends, which lost 6 bases and 8 bases, there was a span of 14 bases. The CDR3 has 14 residues. CDR1 is MDHEN and CDR2 is SYDVKM in the germline V gene. CDR3 region: CASRLLGVDSPLHF. The CDR3 coding sequence is TGTGCCAGCAGGCTACTGGGAGTTGATTCACCCCTCCACTTT.

This clonotype was counted a few times. The chain combines TRBV28 with TRBJ2-7; maybe TRBD2 (6 bases). Germline lookup yields CDR1 MDHEN and CDR2 SYDVKM. V lost 6 bases, J lost 4 bases, and 13 bases lay in between. The CDR3 is 13 residues long. The CDR3 sequence is CASRTGGKYEQYF. DNA of the CDR3: TGTGCCAGCAGGACGGGCGGGAAGTACGAGCAGTACTTC.

The sample holds a few counts of this clonotype. CDR3 coding DNA: TGCGCCAGCAGCTTGGGCGAGAACGGGAATCAGCCCCAGCATTTT. Its protein is CASSLGENGNQPQHF. V is TRBV5-1 and J is TRBJ1-5; D remains ambiguous. Germline V gene lookup returns CDR1 SGHRS and CDR2 YFSETQ. V lost 0 bases and J lost 4, with 11 bases in between. This CDR3 spans 15 amino acids.

The chain employs TRBV14 and TRBJ2-3; D might be TRBD1 or TRBD2, each matching 5 bases. Germline V lookup: CDR1 SGHDN, CDR2 FVKESK. The CDR3 runs to 21 residues. The V end lost 3 bases, the J end lost 0 bases, and 28 bases lay between the germline ends. CDR3 region: CASSHTHPGPRSASSTDTQYF. For the CDR3, the DNA is TGTGCCAGCAGCCACACTCATCCGGGACCGAGAAGTGCCTCTAGCACAGATACGCAGTATTTT.

The table lists this clonotype with a few counts. V and J are TRBV5-5 and TRBJ2-2, with D perhaps being TRBD1 or TRBD2 (5 bases each). Germline V gives CDR1 SGHKS, CDR2 YYEKEE (reference sequence). The V gene lost 1 base and the J gene lost 5 bases, with 12 bases spanning the gap. This CDR3 is 15 amino acids long. The CDR3 loop is CASSLRPEGTGELFF. CDR3 DNA sequence: TGTGCCAGCAGCTTGCGCCCCGAGGGGACCGGGGAGCTGTTTTTT.

This clonotype turned up a few times. The chain employs TRBV11-2 and TRBJ2-1; 7 nucleotides agree with TRBD2. Germline loops: CDR1 SGHAT, CDR2 FQNNGV. The junction had 5 bases not matched to a gene; V was cut back by 5 bases and J by 1 base. The CDR3 runs to 15 residues. CDR3 sequence (DNA): TGTGCCAGCAGCCCACTAGCGAATTCCTACAATGAGCAGTTCTTC. This codes for CASSPLANSYNEQFF.

This clonotype was counted between two and nine times. The genes are TRBV20-1 and TRBJ1-4, with 7 bases identical to TRBD1. This CDR3 is 16 amino acids long. Losses at the gene ends were 6 bases for V and 0 bases for J; bases not matched to a gene: 10. Looked up from germline, CDR1 is DFQATT and CDR2 is SNEGSKA (reference sequence). CDR3 nucleotide sequence: TGCAGTGCCGAGAGCGTCACAGGGGCAACTAATGAAAAACTGTTTTTT. Translated, it gives CSAESVTGATNEKLFF.

This clonotype has just a few counts. The chain carries TRBV27 and TRBJ1-1; D is possibly TRBD1 (6 bases). The CDR3 covers 13 residues. V was cut by 4 bases and J by 5 bases, with 11 bases left in between. Germline CDR1 and CDR2: MNHEY and SMNVEV (reference sequence). DNA for the CDR3: TGTGCCAGCAGTTACCAGGGGCGGACTGAAGCTTTCTTT. It encodes CASSYQGRTEAFF.

This chain joins TRBV20-1 and TRBJ2-1, with 9 bases that match TRBD2. Germline CDR1 and CDR2: DFQATT and SNEGSKA (reference sequence). With V trimmed by 0 bases and J by 8 bases, 8 bases remained unmatched. The CDR3 totals 15 residues. The CDR3 protein is CSARDPLAGPHEQFF. For the CDR3, the DNA is TGCAGTGCTAGAGATCCCCTAGCGGGGCCTCATGAGCAGTTCTTC.

Only a few counts were recorded for this clonotype. This chain uses TRBV10-3 with TRBJ1-5; 9 bases match TRBD1. Germline trimming cut 4 bases from V and 4 bases from J; bases unmatched to any gene: 5. The CDR3 runs 15 residues. Germline lookup yields CDR1 ENHRY and CDR2 SYGVKD. The DNA for the CDR3 is TGTGCCATCAGTGCGCCGGGACAGGGTAATCAGCCCCAGCATTTT. Its protein is CAISAPGQGNQPQHF.

The sample holds a few counts of this clonotype. The J gene is TRBJ2-4, the V gene TRBV5-1; 8 bases line up with TRBD2. The CDR3 extends over 14 amino acids. V lost 0 bases, J lost 6 bases, and 2 bases stayed unmatched. Germline V gene lookup returns CDR1 SGHRS and CDR2 YFSETQ. CDR3 protein: CASSLEAGVNIQYF. CDR3 coding DNA: TGCGCCAGCAGCTTGGAAGCGGGAGTAAACATTCAGTACTTC. Full variable domain (outside the CDR3, taken from reference TRBV5-1 and TRBJ2-4): KAGVTQTPRYLIKTRGQQVTLSCSPISGHRSVSWYQQTPGQGLQFLFEYFSETQRNKGNFPGRFSGRQFSNSRSEMNVSTLELGDSALYLCASSLEAGVNIQYFGAGTRLSVL.

The V and J genes are TRBV9 and TRBJ2-1; D possibly corresponds to TRBD1 (6 bases). The germline V gene encodes CDR1 SGDLS and CDR2 YYNGEE. The CDR3 totals 15 residues. Trimming cost V 0 bases and J 0 bases, with 7 bases left between them. DNA for the CDR3: TGTGCCAGCAGCGTAGAGGGGGACTCCTACAATGAGCAGTTCTTC. Residues: CASSVEGDSYNEQFF.

This clonotype showed up just a few times. V is TRBV12-3 or TRBV12-4 and J is TRBJ2-7; no clear D. The V end was cut by 4 bases, the J end by 3 bases, with 7 bases between. CDR3 length equals 12 residues. CDR3 amino acids: CASSSVIYEQYF. The CDR3 nucleotides are TGTGCCAGCAGTTCGGTTATCTACGAGCAGTACTTC.

This clonotype has ten or more counts. J is TRBJ1-3 and V is TRBV20-1; D may be TRBD1 (6 bases). Between the trimmed V and J ends, which lost 6 bases and 5 bases, there was a span of 14 bases. The germline gives CDR1 DFQATT, CDR2 SNEGSKA (reference sequence). This CDR3 has 13 amino acids. The CDR3 spells CSATTGTRNTIYF. Written as DNA, the CDR3 is TGCAGTGCCACAACAGGGACCCGAAACACCATATATTTT.

This clonotype appeared many times. The genes are TRBV28 and TRBJ2-7, with TRBD2 matching over 7 bases. There are 19 residues in the CDR3. V gave up 6 bases and J gave up 3 bases; unmatched junction bases: 23. Germline CDR1 MDHEN, CDR2 SYDVKM. CDR3 loop: CASSPTGLRLVGGLYEQYF. CDR3 nucleotides: TGTGCCAGCAGCCCGACCGGGTTAAGGCTTGTGGGAGGGCTCTACGAGCAGTACTTC.

The chain is built from TRBV13 and TRBJ1-6, with 11 nucleotides matching TRBD1. CDR3 length: 16 residues. With V trimmed by 5 bases and J by 10 bases, 10 bases remained unmatched. Germline loops: CDR1 PRHDT, CDR2 FYEKMQ (reference sequence). DNA of the CDR3: TGTGCCAGCAGCCGGACAGGGGGCGTTGGTCGCTCACCCCTCCACTTT. Protein product: CASSRTGGVGRSPLHF.

This chain joins TRBV15 and TRBJ1-2, with a possible D match to TRBD1 (6 bases). Per germline, CDR1 LNHNV and CDR2 YYDKDF (reference sequence). Trimming stripped 2 bases from V and 4 bases from J, with 14 bases between. The length of the CDR3 is 15 residues. CDR3 in amino acids: CATSRPVGGLYGYTF. The CDR3 DNA is TGTGCCACCAGCAGACCTGTTGGGGGCCTCTATGGCTACACCTTC. Using reference TRBV15 and TRBJ1-2 for the parts outside the CDR3, the full variable domain is DAMVIQNPRYQVTQFGKPVTLSCSQTLNHNVMYWYQQKSSQAPKLLFHYYDKDFNNEADTPDNFQSRRPNTSFCFLDIRSPGLGDTAMYLCATSRPVGGLYGYTFGSGTRLTVV.

This clonotype appeared many times. The chain combines TRBV5-1 with TRBJ2-1; no clear D. Germline CDR1 and CDR2: SGHRS and YFSETQ. The CDR3 is made up of 13 amino acids. The V end was cut by 0 bases, the J end by 8 bases, with 9 bases between. CDR3 sequence: CASSLEGLDEQFF. The CDR3, as DNA: TGCGCCAGCAGCTTGGAAGGGTTGGATGAGCAGTTCTTC.

This clonotype was picked up a small number of times. This chain joins TRBV7-6 and TRBJ2-3; 10 nucleotides line up with TRBD1. Germline CDR1 reads SGHVS; CDR2 reads FNYEAQ. V shed 4 bases, J shed 5 bases, and the junction held 6 bases outside the gene matches. The CDR3 contains 15 residues. The CDR3 spells CASSSWTGGQDTQYF. The CDR3 bases are TGTGCCAGCAGCTCCTGGACAGGGGGACAAGATACGCAGTATTTT.

The J gene is TRBJ2-1, the V gene TRBV5-1; D gene unclear. The V gene lost 4 bases and the J gene lost 7 bases, with 9 bases spanning the gap. The CDR3 is made up of 12 amino acids. CDR1 and CDR2 (germline): SGHRS, YFSETQ. CDR3 bases: TGCGCCAGCAGCCGAGTCCTGAATGAGCAGTTCTTC. Encoded protein: CASSRVLNEQFF.